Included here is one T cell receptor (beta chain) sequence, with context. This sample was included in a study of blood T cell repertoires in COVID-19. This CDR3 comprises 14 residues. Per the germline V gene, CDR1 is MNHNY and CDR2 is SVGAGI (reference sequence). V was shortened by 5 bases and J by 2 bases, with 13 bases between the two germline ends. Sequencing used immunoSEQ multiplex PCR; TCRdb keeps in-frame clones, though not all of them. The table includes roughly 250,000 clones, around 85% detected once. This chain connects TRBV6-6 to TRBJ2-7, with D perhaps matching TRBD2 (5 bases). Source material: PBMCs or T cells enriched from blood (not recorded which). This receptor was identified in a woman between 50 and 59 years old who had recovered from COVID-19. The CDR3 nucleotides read TGTGCCAGCAGTACTACTAGTTCCGCCTACGAGCAGTACTTC. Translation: CASSTTSSAYEQYF.